These 28 T cell receptor beta chains originate from one sample sequenced in a study of beta chain features in type 1 diabetes. The study reverse transcribed the entire isolated RNA, so it sequenced expressed TCRB transcripts. Sequencing was performed with immunoSEQ multiplex PCR; in TCRdb, only in-frame clones are kept and a portion is missing. This table has 300,000 to 350,000 clones, less than 20% appearing once. The specimen sequenced was naive CD4+ T cells from blood. The source of these receptors is a woman in her late teens or twenties in good health.

This rearrangement joins TRBV2 to TRBJ2-4; D possibly corresponds to TRBD1 (5 bases). This CDR3 region has 14 residues. V was trimmed by 5 bases and J by 8 bases, leaving 16 bases between them. Germline-derived CDR1 and CDR2 are SNHLY and FYNNEI. The DNA for the CDR3 is TGTGCCAGCAGTAATCAGGGCGCGTATGACATTCAGTACTTC. It is translated as CASSNQGAYDIQYF.

V and J are TRBV19 and TRBJ2-7, with 8 nucleotides matching TRBD1. The V gene end was trimmed by 5 bases and the J gene end by 2 bases; junction bases not matched to a gene: 5. Germline values: CDR1 LNHDA, CDR2 SQIVND (reference sequence). The CDR3 is 14 residues long. The DNA for the CDR3 is TGTGCCAGTAGTGTCGCGACAGGGGCCTACGAGCAGTACTTC. It yields the protein CASSVATGAYEQYF. The full variable domain, with the rest looked up from reference TRBV19 and TRBJ2-7, is DGGITQSPKYLFRKEGQNVTLSCEQNLNHDAMYWYRQDPGQGLRLIYYSQIVNDFQKGDIAEGYSVSREKKESFPLTVTSAQKNPTAFYLCASSVATGAYEQYFGPGTRLTVT.

This clone was found a few times. The chain's CDR3 is CASSSGTGLNTEAFF. CDR3 sequence (DNA): TGTGCCAGCAGCTCCGGGACAGGGTTGAACACTGAAGCTTTCTTT. The rearrangement uses TRBV7-9 and TRBJ1-1; 9 positions match TRBD1. The germline gives CDR1 SEHNR, CDR2 FQNEAQ (reference sequence). J lost 0 bases, V lost 4 bases, and 3 bases had no gene match. The CDR3 length is 15 residues.

CDR3 nucleotides: TGTGCCAGCAGCTTGACAGGGGGCCGCGGCGGAGCTTTCTTT. It translates to CASSLTGGRGGAFF. The V gene is TRBV7-9, the J gene TRBJ1-1; the match to TRBD1 covers 10 bases. Germline lookup yields CDR1 SEHNR and CDR2 FQNEAQ (reference sequence). After removal of 3 bases from V and 10 bases from J, the junction contained 8 bases not matched to a gene. The CDR3 is 14 residues long.

This clone was detected a few times. The chain recombines TRBV12-5 with TRBJ2-3, with TRBD1 identical over 8 bases. The V gene's germline CDR1 is LGHNT and CDR2 FRNRAP. CDR3 length equals 15 residues. Trimming at V came to 1 base and at J to 3 bases, leaving 3 bases not matched to a gene. The CDR3 DNA reads TGTGCTAGTGGTTTGGGGACAGGGAAAACAGATACGCAGTATTTT. Translation gives CASGLGTGKTDTQYF.

This rearrangement joins TRBV5-6 to TRBJ2-3; no reliable D call. Germline CDR1 reads SGHDT; CDR2 reads YYEEEE. Deletions cut 0 bases from V and 5 bases from J, with 13 bases between. The CDR3 is made up of 15 amino acids. For the CDR3, the DNA is TGTGCCAGCAGCTTGGCGTGGAAAAGAGGAGATACGCAGTATTTT. It codes for CASSLAWKRGDTQYF.

This clone was counted only a few times. The CDR3 sequence is CASGAGTEVYGYTF. The CDR3 nucleotides read TGTGCCAGCGGGGCCGGGACAGAAGTCTATGGCTACACCTTC. The chain recombines TRBV5-6 with TRBJ1-2; 7 bases fit TRBD1. Unmatched junction bases numbered 10, after V lost 7 bases and J lost 4 bases. Looked up from germline, CDR1 is SGHDT and CDR2 is YYEEEE. The CDR3 extends over 14 amino acids.

The chain has TRBV18 and TRBJ2-5; TRBD2 matches at 8 bases. Germline V gene sequence: CDR1 KGHSH, CDR2 LQKENI. V was pared by 2 bases and J by 5 bases, with 7 bases of the junction left unmatched. This CDR3 region has 15 residues. CDR3 in amino acids: CASSPVAGSVETQYF. The CDR3 DNA reads as TGTGCCAGCTCACCAGTAGCGGGATCTGTGGAGACCCAGTACTTC.

This clone turned up a few times. The V and J genes are TRBV18 and TRBJ1-5; D not certain. Germline V gives CDR1 KGHSH, CDR2 LQKENI. V dropped 2 bases and J dropped 9 bases, with 8 bases sitting between them. This CDR3 is 12 amino acids long. CDR3 nucleotide sequence: TGTGCCAGCTCACCAGAGGCCGGGCCCCAGCATTTT. Its translation: CASSPEAGPQHF. The full variable domain, with the rest looked up from reference TRBV18 and TRBJ1-5, is NAGVMQNPRHLVRRRGQEARLRCSPMKGHSHVYWYRQLPEEGLKFMVYLQKENIIDESGMPKERFSAEFPKEGPSILRIQQVVRGDSAAYFCASSPEAGPQHFGDGTRLSIL.

J is TRBJ2-5 and V is TRBV29-1, with D maybe TRBD1 (6 bases). Per germline, CDR1 SQVTM and CDR2 ANQGSEA. V was clipped by 7 bases and J by 5 bases, with 14 bases between them. This CDR3 spans 12 amino acids. CDR3 DNA: TGCAGCGGCAGAGGTGGGGGCGAGACCCAGTACTTC. Translation gives CSGRGGGETQYF.

The V call is TRBV30, the J call TRBJ2-1; tentatively, D is TRBD2 (6 bases). The CDR3 is 13 amino acids. From germline, CDR1 is GTSNPN and CDR2 SVGIG (reference sequence). The V and J ends lost 2 bases and 6 bases respectively, with 11 bases between them. CDR3 sequence: CAWSLGTFNEQFF. CDR3 DNA: TGTGCCTGGAGTCTCGGGACTTTCAATGAGCAGTTCTTC.

This clone was detected a few times. The chain employs TRBV9 and TRBJ2-2, with no clear D. CDR1 and CDR2 (germline): SGDLS, YYNGEE. There are 14 residues in the CDR3. V was clipped by 0 bases and J by 2 bases, with 5 bases between them. For the CDR3, the DNA is TGTGCCAGCAGCGTAGGACTTAACACCGGGGAGCTGTTTTTT. Its protein is CASSVGLNTGELFF.

V is TRBV25-1 and J is TRBJ2-7; 9 bases agree with TRBD1. Trimming at V came to 6 bases and at J to 4 bases, leaving 4 bases not matched to a gene. This CDR3 comprises 13 residues. From germline, CDR1 is MGHDK and CDR2 SYGVNS. The CDR3 DNA reads as TGTGCCAGCAGGTCGACAGGGGGATACGAGCAGTACTTC. Its translation is CASRSTGGYEQYF.

This clone was seen a few times. The chain carries TRBV18 and TRBJ1-1; D is undetermined. From germline, CDR1 is KGHSH and CDR2 LQKENI. The CDR3 is made up of 14 amino acids. Trimming shortened V by 7 bases and J by 0 bases, and 12 bases separated the two germline ends. The CDR3 sequence is CASFVKSMNTEAFF. CDR3 in DNA: TGTGCCAGCTTTGTCAAGAGCATGAACACTGAAGCTTTCTTT.

This clone was seen a handful of times. The chain joins TRBV29-1 to TRBJ2-3; D may be TRBD2 (6 bases). The germline V gene has CDR1 SQVTM and CDR2 ANQGSEA. V was pared by 7 bases and J by 0 bases, with 17 bases between. The CDR3 is 15 amino acids. In DNA, the CDR3 is TGCAGCGCTGTACCGGTTGGGACTAGCACAGATACGCAGTATTTT. Its translation is CSAVPVGTSTDTQYF.

As regards this clone: Given the absence of the conserved phenylalanine or tryptophan at the CDR3 end, a read error is likely. The DNA is left out, because the CDR3 cannot be placed on it with certainty; the CDR3 is given as TCRdb lists it. The V and J genes are TRBV20-1 and TRBJ2-7; TRBD1 reflects the table's D call only, with no check against the DNA. Germline lookup yields CDR1 DFQATT and CDR2 SNEGSKA (reference sequence). The CDR3 totals 9 residues, both ends included. The CDR3 sequence: CGHRTGTSS.

Only a few counts were recorded for this clone. V is TRBV30 and J is TRBJ2-7; 11 bases line up with TRBD2. V lost 5 bases, J lost 1 base, and 1 base stayed unmatched. The V gene's germline CDR1 is GTSNPN and CDR2 SVGIG (reference sequence). This CDR3 contains 13 residues. The CDR3 region is CAWGTSGSYEQYF. Here the CDR3 DNA reads TGTGCCTGGGGGACTAGCGGTTCCTACGAGCAGTACTTC.

Turning to this clone: Other nucleotide sequences from this sample produce the same CDR3. CDR3 region: CASSQRQGGTEAFF. The CDR3 coding sequence is TGCGCCAGCAGCCAAAGACAGGGAGGCACTGAAGCTTTCTTT. V is TRBV4-1 and J is TRBJ1-1, with 7 bases lining up with TRBD1. This CDR3 spans 14 amino acids. Germline V CDR1 and CDR2: MGHRA, YSYEKL. V dropped 2 bases and J dropped 4; count of bases not matched to a gene: 4.

With respect to this clone: An end of the junction does not agree with germline; a read error may underlie this. The chain has TRBV9 and TRBJ1-3, with D perhaps TRBD1 (6 bases). Germline lookup yields CDR1 SGDLS and CDR2 YYNGEE. CDR3 length: 10 residues. The CDR3 DNA is TGTGCCAGCAGCGGGGACACCACATATTTT. Amino acid sequence: CASSGDTTYF. The entire variable domain, with the rest obtained from reference TRBV9 and TRBJ1-3, is as follows: DSGVTQTPKHLITATGQRVTLRCSPRSGDLSVYWYQQSLDQGLQFLIQYYNGEERAKGNILERFSAQQFPDLHSELNLSSLELGDSALYFCASSGDTTYFGEGSWLTVV.

V usage is TRBV6-6 and J usage is TRBJ2-7; possible D gene TRBD1, 5 bases. Trimming left V 8 bases short and J 2 bases short, with 13 bases between. Germline V gene data show CDR1 as MNHNY and CDR2 as SVGAGI (reference sequence). CDR3 length: 13 amino acids. The CDR3 nucleotides read TGTGCCAGCCACCCAGCAGGGACCTACGAGCAGTACTTC. It codes for CASHPAGTYEQYF.

The V and J genes are TRBV7-9 and TRBJ1-3; unclear D gene. CDR3 length: 17 residues. V was shortened by 5 bases and J by 0 bases, with 17 bases between the two germline ends. Per germline, CDR1 SEHNR and CDR2 FQNEAQ (reference sequence). The CDR3 bases are TGTGCCAGCAGCCCCACTGGAGGCCGAATCTCTGGAAACACCATATATTTT. Translation: CASSPTGGRISGNTIYF.

The genes are TRBV6-5 and TRBJ2-1; 11 bases match TRBD1. Trimming at V came to 6 bases and at J to 4 bases, leaving 5 bases not matched to a gene. Germline V gene sequence: CDR1 MNHEY, CDR2 SVGAGI. The CDR3 consists of 15 residues. The CDR3, as DNA: TGTGCCAGCAGCAGGGGGACAGGGGGTTACAATGAGCAGTTCTTC. Residues: CASSRGTGGYNEQFF.

The chain combines TRBV7-9 with TRBJ2-1; 10 bases fit TRBD2. This CDR3 has 15 residues. Germline values: CDR1 SEHNR, CDR2 FQNEAQ (reference sequence). Trimming removed 5 bases from V and 4 bases from J; junction bases left unmatched: 5. The CDR3 coding sequence is TGTGCCAGCAGCACGGGACTAGCGACATACAATGAGCAGTTCTTC. Residues: CASSTGLATYNEQFF.

This clone was seen only a few times. The genes are TRBV10-3 and TRBJ2-7; D remains unclear. Germline values: CDR1 ENHRY, CDR2 SYGVKD. Trimming pared 0 bases from V and 9 bases from J, leaving 6 bases between. The CDR3 is made up of 11 amino acids. The CDR3 protein is CAISESSLQYF. The CDR3 DNA is TGTGCCATCAGTGAGTCTAGCCTGCAGTACTTC.

This clone was seen a handful of times. V is TRBV5-4 and J is TRBJ2-3; 7 bases are a match to TRBD2. This CDR3 is 13 amino acids long. The J segment lost 6 bases and the V segment lost 4 bases, leaving 5 bases of the junction unmatched. The germline CDR1 and CDR2 sequences are SGHNT and YYREEE (reference sequence). This CDR3 reads CASSRDYTDTQYF. CDR3 coding DNA: TGTGCCAGCAGCCGGGACTATACGGATACGCAGTATTTT.

This clone turned up a few times. J is TRBJ1-1 and V is TRBV30; D call uncertain. The V gene's germline CDR1 is GTSNPN and CDR2 SVGIG (reference sequence). The CDR3 runs to 15 residues. V lost 4 bases and J 1 base, leaving 16 bases between the germline ends. CDR3 in amino acids: CAWIRRLGGNTEAFF. The CDR3 DNA follows: TGTGCCTGGATTAGGAGGCTGGGCGGGAACACTGAAGCTTTCTTT.

In nucleotides, the CDR3 is TGTGCCAGCAGCCCAACGGCTCTCCGGGACAGAAAAGACGGCTATGGCTACACCTTC. Translating it yields CASSPTALRDRKDGYGYTF. The V and J genes are TRBV9 and TRBJ1-2; 7 nucleotides line up with TRBD1. Germline V lookup: CDR1 SGDLS, CDR2 YYNGEE. The CDR3 is 19 residues long. V lost 4 bases, J lost 4 bases, and 22 bases stayed unmatched.

The chain couples TRBV6-5 to TRBJ1-2; maybe TRBD1 (6 bases). The ends were cut back, 6 bases at V and 5 bases at J, with 13 bases in the middle. Germline lookup yields CDR1 MNHEY and CDR2 SVGAGI. The CDR3 contains 13 residues. The CDR3 loop reads CASRRPQGYGYTF. The CDR3, as DNA: TGTGCCAGCAGGCGCCCCCAGGGGTATGGCTACACCTTC.